Listed here are 9 T cell receptor beta chains from one sample, sequenced in a study of cytomegalovirus exposure and HLA in healthy donors. Profiling relied on immunoSEQ multiplex PCR, and the TCRdb table lists in-frame clones only, not all of them. The table has about 220,000 clones, approximately 90% seen once. Sequenced input: PBMCs. These receptors all come from a young woman in good health and CMV-seronegative.

The chain combines TRBV5-4 with TRBJ2-2, with 10 nucleotides matching TRBD1. The CDR3 spans 14 residues. CDR1 and CDR2 (germline): SGHNT, YYREEE (reference sequence). J gave up 7 bases and V 4 bases, and 4 bases lay outside the gene matches. DNA of the CDR3: TGTGCCAGCAGCGCCGGACAGGGGGTCGGGGAGCTGTTTTTT. Translation gives CASSAGQGVGELFF. Based on the CDR3 plus reference TRBV5-4 and TRBJ2-2, the full variable domain is ETGVTQSPTHLIKTRGQQVTLRCSSQSGHNTVSWYQQALGQGPQFIFQYYREEENGRGNFPPRFSGLQFPNYSSELNVNALELDDSALYLCASSAGQGVGELFFGEGSRLTVL.

The rearrangement uses TRBV29-1 and TRBJ1-1, with D perhaps matching TRBD1 (5 bases). The CDR3 runs 13 residues. V lost 3 bases and J 4 bases, leaving 12 bases between the germline ends. CDR1 and CDR2 from the germline V gene are SQVTM and ANQGSEA. CDR3 in amino acids: CSVEQWGVTEAFF. As DNA, the CDR3 is TGCAGCGTTGAGCAATGGGGGGTCACTGAAGCTTTCTTT.

Points on this clone: This CDR3 is also generated by other DNA sequences in the sample. CDR3 sequence: CASSQDARGNQPQHF. The CDR3 DNA follows: TGTGCCAGCAGCCAAGATGCACGGGGAAATCAGCCCCAGCATTTT. The genes are TRBV4-2 and TRBJ1-5; D uncertain. This CDR3 region has 15 residues. The V end was cut by 0 bases, the J end by 4 bases, with 10 bases between. CDR1 and CDR2 (germline): LGHNA, YNFKEQ.

This clone was observed a handful of times. The V gene is TRBV1, the J gene TRBJ2-2; the table names TRBD2, a call not compared with the DNA. TRBV1 is a pseudogene segment. This CDR3 is built from 15 residues. The CDR3 is CTSSQVAVVTGELFF. CDR3 DNA: TGCACCAGCAGCCAGGTTGCGGTCGTCACCGGGGAGCTGTTTTTT.

Notes on this clone: The germline gene is not matched at one end of the junction; a read error may be the cause. The chain is built from TRBV7-9 and TRBJ1-1, with D possibly being TRBD1 (6 bases). Per the germline V gene, CDR1 is SEHNR and CDR2 is FQNEAQ (reference sequence). This CDR3 has 12 residues. The CDR3 loop reads CASSPSTRQALF. Here the CDR3 DNA reads TGTGCCAGCAGTCCTTCTACGAGACAGGCTCTCTTT. The full variable domain, with the rest looked up from reference TRBV7-9 and TRBJ1-1, is DTGVSQNPRHKITKRGQNVTFRCDPISEHNRLYWYRQTLGQGPEFLTYFQNEAQLEKSRLLSDRFSAERPKGSFSTLEIQRTEQGDSAMYLCASSPSTRQALFGQGTRLTVV.

The rearrangement joins TRBV27 to TRBJ1-1; 7 bases match TRBD1. Trimming took 4 bases from V and 1 from J; bases not matched to a gene: 3. The V gene's germline CDR1 is MNHEY and CDR2 SMNVEV (reference sequence). The CDR3 has 14 amino acids. The CDR3 is CASSWRTGNTEAFF. The CDR3 DNA sequence: TGTGCCAGCAGTTGGCGGACAGGGAACACTGAAGCTTTCTTT.

The CDR3 loop is CASSYSPGGKPLHF. In DNA form, the CDR3 reads TGTGCCAGCAGTTACTCGCCAGGGGGCAAGCCCCTCCACTTT. This rearrangement joins TRBV6-5 to TRBJ1-6, with 8 positions matching TRBD1. Per the germline V gene, CDR1 is MNHEY and CDR2 is SVGAGI. This CDR3 is built from 14 residues. V was clipped by 0 bases and J by 13 bases; unmatched bases: 5.

The chain recombines TRBV7-9 with TRBJ2-7; TRBD2 agrees at 14 bases. J was trimmed by 1 base and V by 10 bases; bases with no gene match: 3. Germline values: CDR1 SEHNR, CDR2 FQNEAQ (reference sequence). The CDR3 contains 14 residues. CDR3 sequence reads: CATGLAGGSYEQYF. Written as DNA, the CDR3 is TGTGCCACCGGACTAGCGGGAGGTTCCTACGAGCAGTACTTC.

This clone was picked up one time. CDR3 loop: CASSFSGSNQPQHF. For the CDR3, the DNA is TGTGCCAGCAGTTTTTCGGGGAGCAATCAGCCCCAGCATTTT. The V gene is TRBV27, the J gene TRBJ1-5; D ambiguous. The V gene lost 3 bases and the J gene lost 1 base, with 7 bases spanning the gap. The CDR3 length is 14 residues. Per the germline V gene, CDR1 is MNHEY and CDR2 is SMNVEV (reference sequence).